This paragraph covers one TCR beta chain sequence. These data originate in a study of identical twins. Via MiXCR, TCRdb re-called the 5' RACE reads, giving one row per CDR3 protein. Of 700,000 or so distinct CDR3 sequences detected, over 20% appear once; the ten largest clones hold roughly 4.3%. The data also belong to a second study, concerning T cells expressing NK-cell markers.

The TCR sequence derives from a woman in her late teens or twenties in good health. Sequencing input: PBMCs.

CDR3 residues: CASSPHMTLEQYF. In DNA form, the CDR3 reads TGTGCCAGCAGCCCACACATGACTCTTGAGCAGTACTTC. This sequence joins TRBV7-8 and TRBJ2-7; no firm D call. The CDR3 sequence is 13 residues long. V lost 5 bases and J lost 7, with 15 bases in between. Germline V CDR1 and CDR2: SGHVS, FQNEAQ. Supplemented by reference TRBV7-8 and TRBJ2-7, the full variable domain reads GAGVSQSPRYKVAKRGQDVALRCDPISGHVSLFWYQQALGQGPEFLTYFQNEAQLDKSGLPSDRFFAERPEGSVSTLKIQRTQQEDSAVYLCASSPHMTLEQYFGPGTRLTVT.